This T cell receptor (beta chain) originates from a study of cytomegalovirus exposure and HLA in healthy donors. In this sample, this clone turned up a few times. Its antigen is unknown. The PCR had 60 Vbeta and 13 Jbeta primers. This table comes from immunoSEQ multiplex PCR, and its TCRdb copy is limited to in-frame clones, with some not included. The sample holds roughly 130,000 clones, 60% to 75% seen once. Germline assignment: CDR1 MNHNS and CDR2 SASEGT. This CDR3 region has 13 residues. With 7 bases removed from V and 4 bases from J, the gap between germline ends came to 13 bases. Overall study results and limits: CMV serostatus stood as the only immune exposure information on hand. Whilst most TCR sequences proved rare, a subset of public TCRs occurred across many donors.

The source is a woman aged 45-59 years in good health and CMV-seropositive. V gene TRBV6-1 combines with J gene TRBJ2-5, with a possible D match to TRBD2 (5 bases). Sequenced material: PBMCs. The CDR3 DNA is TGTGCCAGCAAGTCGAGGGTAGGAGAGACCCAGTACTTC. Residues: CASKSRVGETQYF.